This T cell receptor beta chain was identified in a study of response to subunit inactivated influenza vaccine. This CDR3 spans 15 amino acids. CDR1 SGHAT and CDR2 FQNNGV come from the germline V gene. Trimming took off 6 bases at V and 3 bases at J, with 17 bases between the two ends. One entry per CDR3 protein, called by TCRdb with MiXCR from the RT-PCR reads. Here the sample spans 650,000 to 800,000 distinct CDR3 sequences, approximately 13% being singletons. The TCR comes from a man aged 50 to 59 who received an inactivated influenza vaccine. The input for sequencing was PBMCs from blood, taken roughly 15 days before vaccination. The chain has TRBV11-2 and TRBJ2-5; the D gene is possibly TRBD2 (5 bases). CDR3 bases: TGTGCCAGCAGTTCGCCCGAGAGGGTCGAAGAGACCCAGTACTTC. Protein product: CASSSPERVEETQYF.